These 32 T cell receptor beta chains came from one sample sequenced in a study of cytomegalovirus exposure and HLA in healthy donors. The PCR made use of 60 Vbeta and 13 Jbeta primers. The table came from immunoSEQ multiplex PCR; TCRdb's copy has only in-frame clones and leaves some out. The sample shows 150,000 to 200,000 clones, about 86% of them seen only once. Source material: PBMCs. Receptors originate from a woman under 30 in good health and CMV-seropositive.

The chain couples TRBV11-3 to TRBJ2-2; 12 bases fit TRBD2. Per the germline V gene, CDR1 is SGHNT and CDR2 is YENEEA. There are 18 residues in the CDR3. After removal of 1 base from V and 1 base from J, the junction contained 4 bases not matched to a gene. For the CDR3, the DNA is TGTGCCAGCAGCTTAGCAACTAGCGGGGGGAAGAACACCGGGGAGCTGTTTTTT. As protein: CASSLATSGGKNTGELFF.

CDR3: CAIRPNAGELFF. CDR3 in DNA: TGTGCCATCAGGCCTAACGCCGGGGAGCTGTTTTTT. The chain has TRBV10-3 and TRBJ2-2, with no clear D. Deletions cut 6 bases from V and 6 bases from J, with 8 bases between. The CDR3 is 12 amino acids. Germline CDR1 is ENHRY and CDR2 is SYGVKD.

The V and J genes are TRBV10-2 and TRBJ2-5; 16 bases map to TRBD2. J lost 4 bases, V lost 6 bases, and 8 bases had no gene match. The CDR3 consists of 17 residues. Germline lookup yields CDR1 WSHSY and CDR2 SAAADI. CDR3 in DNA: TGCGCCAGCAGAGGAGACGGGACTAGCGGGGGGGCAGAGACCCAGTACTTC. Amino acid sequence: CASRGDGTSGGAETQYF.

This clone was counted a single time. The chain recombines TRBV5-1 with TRBJ1-1; tentatively, D is TRBD1 (5 bases). Germline V lookup: CDR1 SGHRS, CDR2 YFSETQ. This CDR3 comprises 16 residues. Trimming removed 2 bases from V and 2 bases from J, with 16 bases in between. CDR3 sequence (DNA): TGCGCCAGCAGCTTTAATAGTGGGGGGGGAAACACTGAAGCTTTCTTT. Translated: CASSFNSGGGNTEAFF.

This clone came up once. The V gene is TRBV6-4, the J gene TRBJ2-3, with TRBD2 identical over 11 bases. This CDR3 comprises 15 residues. Germline CDR1 and CDR2: MRHNA and SNTAGT. V was pared by 2 bases and J by 6 bases, with 4 bases of the junction left unmatched. The CDR3 is CASSDVTSGVDTQYF. The CDR3 DNA is TGTGCCAGCAGTGACGTGACTAGCGGGGTGGATACGCAGTATTTT.

The chain has TRBV19 and TRBJ2-2; TRBD1 matches at 8 bases. Germline CDR1 is LNHDA and CDR2 is SQIVND (reference sequence). CDR3 length: 13 amino acids. V lost 6 bases to trimming and J lost 8 bases; unmatched junction nucleotides: 5. CDR3 nucleotide sequence: TGTGCCAGTAGCCGACAGGGGCAGGGGGAGCTGTTTTTT. Its protein product is CASSRQGQGELFF.

The chain recombines TRBV6-4 with TRBJ1-2, with D uncertain. Germline V gives CDR1 MRHNA, CDR2 SNTAGT. The CDR3 has 14 amino acids. Trimming stripped 0 bases from V and 4 bases from J, with 9 bases between. This CDR3 reads CASSDSEGAYGYTF. In DNA, the CDR3 is TGTGCCAGCAGTGACTCGGAGGGTGCCTATGGCTACACCTTC.

The gene calls are TRBV5-1 and TRBJ1-6; D call uncertain. Trimming stripped 0 bases from V and 11 bases from J, with 15 bases between. From germline, CDR1 is SGHRS and CDR2 YFSETQ. The CDR3 contains 15 residues. CDR3 protein: CASSLGTVGGAPLHF. The CDR3 region has the DNA TGCGCCAGCAGCTTGGGGACTGTCGGAGGAGCACCCCTCCACTTT.

J is TRBJ2-2 and V is TRBV11-3; tentative D call: TRBD1 (5 bases). The germline V and J ends were trimmed by 5 bases and 1 base, with 14 bases remaining between them. CDR3 size: 16 residues. Germline V gene data show CDR1 as SGHNT and CDR2 as YENEEA. The CDR3 DNA reads TGTGCCAGCAGCACCCACTACACAGGGAACACCGGGGAGCTGTTTTTT. It encodes CASSTHYTGNTGELFF.

The J gene is TRBJ2-3, the V gene TRBV27, with 10 bases aligning to TRBD1. The germline V gene has CDR1 MNHEY and CDR2 SMNVEV (reference sequence). The CDR3 covers 15 residues. V shed 6 bases, J shed 7 bases, and the junction held 10 bases outside the gene matches. The CDR3 sequence is CASRTGTGVVYTQYF. CDR3 DNA: TGTGCCAGCAGGACCGGGACAGGGGTAGTTTATACGCAGTATTTT.

CDR3 protein: CASSQPAGGRGYTF. The CDR3 coding sequence is TGTGCCAGCAGTCAGCCAGCAGGGGGCAGAGGCTACACCTTC. The genes are TRBV6-5 and TRBJ1-2; 8 bases map to TRBD1. The trim removed 5 bases at V and 8 bases at J, leaving 10 bases unmatched. The CDR3 loop spans 14 amino acids. CDR1 and CDR2 (germline): MNHEY, SVGAGI.

A single count supports this clone. The CDR3 sequence: CASSEGGLSYEQYF. CDR3 DNA: TGCGCCAGCAGCGAGGGGGGACTATCCTACGAGCAGTACTTC. The chain links TRBV5-1 to TRBJ2-7; D might be TRBD2 (7 bases). Germline V gene sequence: CDR1 SGHRS, CDR2 YFSETQ. V lost 4 bases and J lost 1, with 12 bases in between. The CDR3 is 14 residues long. Drawing the rest from reference TRBV5-1 and TRBJ2-7, the complete variable domain is KAGVTQTPRYLIKTRGQQVTLSCSPISGHRSVSWYQQTPGQGLQFLFEYFSETQRNKGNFPGRFSGRQFSNSRSEMNVSTLELGDSALYLCASSEGGLSYEQYFGPGTRLTVT.

This chain joins TRBV5-1 and TRBJ2-1; 10 nucleotides agree with TRBD1. This CDR3 is built from 15 residues. Germline CDR1 is SGHRS and CDR2 is YFSETQ. V dropped 5 bases and J dropped 4; count of bases not matched to a gene: 6. CDR3 in amino acids: CASSSGQGGYNEQFF. In DNA form, the CDR3 reads TGCGCCAGCAGTTCTGGACAGGGGGGATACAATGAGCAGTTCTTC.

The V and J genes are TRBV7-9 and TRBJ1-2; D may be TRBD1 (6 bases). Germline V gene sequence: CDR1 SEHNR, CDR2 FQNEAQ (reference sequence). The CDR3 spans 15 residues. With 5 bases removed from V and 6 bases from J, the gap between germline ends came to 19 bases. CDR3 sequence reads: CASSPLAGAVDGYTF. Written as DNA, the CDR3 is TGTGCCAGCAGCCCGTTGGCAGGGGCTGTGGATGGCTACACCTTC. The variable domain in full, with the rest retrieved from reference TRBV7-9 and TRBJ1-2, is DTGVSQNPRHKITKRGQNVTFRCDPISEHNRLYWYRQTLGQGPEFLTYFQNEAQLEKSRLLSDRFSAERPKGSFSTLEIQRTEQGDSAMYLCASSPLAGAVDGYTFGSGTRLTVV.

V usage is TRBV12-1 and J usage is TRBJ2-7; the D call of TRBD2 is as the table states it, not checked on the DNA. TRBV12-1 is classified as a pseudogene. This CDR3 is built from 14 residues. Written as DNA, the CDR3 is TGTGCCAGCAGCTTTAGCGGGGGGGCCTACGAGCAGTACTTC. Translating it yields CASSFSGGAYEQYF.

This clone was seen once. The J gene is TRBJ2-7, the V gene TRBV4-1; 7 bases are a match to TRBD1. V shed 3 bases, J shed 9 bases, and the junction held 8 bases outside the gene matches. The CDR3 totals 13 residues. The germline CDR1 and CDR2 sequences are MGHRA and YSYEKL. The CDR3 DNA is TGCGCCAGCAGCCAGAGGGACAGAGCAGCGCAGTACTTC. Translating it yields CASSQRDRAAQYF.

This clone was seen once. The V call is TRBV6-6, the J call TRBJ2-7, with D maybe TRBD2 (5 bases). CDR3 length: 11 amino acids. Deletions cut 8 bases from V and 3 bases from J, with 8 bases between. Germline V gene sequence: CDR1 MNHNY, CDR2 SVGAGI (reference sequence). The DNA of the CDR3 is TGTGCCAGCGGGAGCAGCTACGAGCAGTACTTC. Its protein product is CASGSSYEQYF.

This clone came up once. The chain employs TRBV5-6 and TRBJ2-4, with TRBD2 matching over 11 bases. The V segment lost 2 bases and the J segment 7 bases; nucleotides outside the gene matches: 2. Per germline, CDR1 SGHDT and CDR2 YYEEEE. CDR3 size: 14 residues. The CDR3 is CASSFSGGGNIQYF. CDR3 sequence (DNA): TGTGCCAGCAGCTTTAGCGGGGGGGGGAACATTCAGTACTTC.

This clone was picked up one time. This chain links TRBV7-9 with TRBJ2-7; 8 bases map to TRBD1. From germline, CDR1 is SEHNR and CDR2 FQNEAQ (reference sequence). This CDR3 region has 15 residues. CDR3 region: CSSSSDRGQTYEQYV. The CDR3 DNA reads as TGTTCCAGCAGCTCAGACAGGGGACAAACCTACGAGCAGTACGTC.

This sequence joins TRBV6-1 and TRBJ1-5; TRBD1 might be the D (5 bases). Germline CDR1 and CDR2: MNHNS and SASEGT. This CDR3 has 14 amino acids. Trimming pared 6 bases from V and 5 bases from J, leaving 14 bases between. The CDR3 loop is CASSGPGGDQPQHF. CDR3 DNA: TGTGCCAGCAGCGGCCCGGGGGGGGATCAGCCCCAGCATTTT.

The rearrangement links TRBV9 to TRBJ2-5, with 9 bases that match TRBD1. Near its end, the DNA agrees better with TRBJ2-7, so the J call may be wrong. Germline CDR1 reads SGDLS; CDR2 reads YYNGEE. This CDR3 has 14 residues. CDR3 DNA: TGTGCCAGCAGCGTATCCGGACAGGGGTACGAGCAGTACTTC. Translation: CASSVSGQGYEQYF.

This clone was detected once. The gene calls are TRBV7-8 and TRBJ1-5; a possible D gene is TRBD1 (5 bases). The CDR3 contains 17 residues. V lost 5 bases and J 4 bases, leaving 21 bases between the germline ends. Germline CDR1 and CDR2: SGHVS and FQNEAQ. CDR3 loop: CASSLWNRGGGNQPQHF. Written as DNA, the CDR3 is TGTGCCAGCAGCCTATGGAACCGGGGGGGAGGGAATCAGCCCCAGCATTTT.

Of note for this clone: Mismatch with germline at one junction end may stem from a read error. This sequence joins TRBV18 and TRBJ2-6; D perhaps matches TRBD1 (5 bases). Germline V gives CDR1 KGHSH, CDR2 LQKENI. The CDR3 contains 16 residues. The CDR3 DNA is TGTGCCAGCTCACCGACCAAGAGCTCTGGGGCCAACGGCCTGACTTTC. Protein sequence: CASSPTKSSGANGLTF.

This clone was found once. The chain recombines TRBV4-1 with TRBJ1-5, with TRBD1 matching over 9 bases. Trimming took 4 bases from V and 4 from J; bases not matched to a gene: 5. This CDR3 is 15 amino acids long. The germline CDR1 and CDR2 sequences are MGHRA and YSYEKL. The CDR3: CASSPRDRENQPQHF. CDR3 coding DNA: TGCGCCAGCAGCCCCCGGGACAGGGAAAATCAGCCCCAGCATTTT.

The gene calls are TRBV23-1 and TRBJ1-2; 9 positions match TRBD1. TRBV23-1 belongs to the ORF category, with a function that is uncertain. This CDR3 contains 16 residues. Losses at the gene ends were 2 bases for V and 6 bases for J; bases not matched to a gene: 10. CDR3 in amino acids: CASSQTRTGVMNGYTF. Here the CDR3 DNA reads TGCGCCAGCAGTCAAACGAGGACAGGGGTTATGAATGGCTACACCTTC.

V gene TRBV27 combines with J gene TRBJ2-1; the D gene is possibly TRBD2 (5 bases). Trimming shortened V by 7 bases and J by 1 base, and 20 bases separated the two germline ends. Germline lookup yields CDR1 MNHEY and CDR2 SMNVEV (reference sequence). This CDR3 is 17 amino acids long. As DNA, the CDR3 is TGTGCCAGCACTGTTACCGGGGTATCATGGTCCTACAATGAGCAGTTCTTC. This translates into CASTVTGVSWSYNEQFF.

The V and J genes are TRBV2 and TRBJ1-5; 7 bases map to TRBD1. The CDR3 length is 16 residues. After removal of 2 bases from V and 7 bases from J, the junction contained 11 bases not matched to a gene. Germline assignment: CDR1 SNHLY and CDR2 FYNNEI. The CDR3 region is CASSETYRGGAQPQHF. The CDR3 DNA reads TGTGCCAGCAGTGAAACCTACAGGGGTGGAGCGCAGCCCCAGCATTTT.

This sequence joins TRBV5-4 and TRBJ2-7; D might be TRBD2 (7 bases). Trimming left V 0 bases short and J 2 bases short, with 9 bases between. CDR1 SGHNT and CDR2 YYREEE come from the germline V gene (reference sequence). This CDR3 is built from 14 residues. The CDR3 DNA sequence: TGTGCCAGCAGCTTGGAGGGGGGGACCTACGAGCAGTACTTC. Protein: CASSLEGGTYEQYF.

This clone was seen a handful of times. This rearrangement joins TRBV19 to TRBJ1-6; 7 nucleotides agree with TRBD1. V dropped 7 bases and J dropped 5; count of bases not matched to a gene: 8. CDR1 LNHDA and CDR2 SQIVND come from the germline V gene (reference sequence). The CDR3 has 15 residues. The CDR3 region is CASTPGDSDNSPLHF. The CDR3 bases are TGTGCCAGTACCCCGGGGGACAGCGATAATTCACCCCTCCACTTT.

The chain links TRBV7-3 to TRBJ1-2; D is uncertain. The CDR3 loop spans 13 amino acids. In germline, CDR1 is SGHTA, CDR2 FQGTGA. Deletions cut 5 bases from V and 0 bases from J, with 7 bases between. CDR3 sequence (DNA): TGTGCCAGCAGCCCCCTTTCTAACTATGGCTACACCTTC. This gives the protein CASSPLSNYGYTF.

This chain connects TRBV18 to TRBJ1-6; D unresolved. Trimming pared 6 bases from V and 7 bases from J, leaving 10 bases between. The CDR3 is made up of 13 amino acids. CDR1 is KGHSH and CDR2 is LQKENI in the germline V gene. CDR3 bases: TGTGCCAGCTCGTGGGCAGGCAATTCACCCCTCCACTTT. This sequence encodes CASSWAGNSPLHF.

In its sample, this clone was seen a few times. The genes are TRBV30 and TRBJ2-2; 10 nucleotides line up with TRBD2. This CDR3 has 19 amino acids. V shed 2 bases, J shed 9 bases, and the junction held 21 bases outside the gene matches. Germline lookup yields CDR1 GTSNPN and CDR2 SVGIG (reference sequence). The CDR3 loop reads CAWSPTTFRLAGARRELFF. DNA for the CDR3: TGTGCCTGGAGTCCCACCACCTTTAGACTAGCGGGCGCACGGAGGGAGCTGTTTTTT.